The entry below describes one T cell receptor (beta chain). The data belong to a study of T cells in Graves' hyperthyroidism and ophthalmopathy. Using RNA transcripts as the source, TCR beta CDR3 regions were amplified. During a first-round RT-PCR of the TCR CDR3, the HTBI primer set was used. TCRdb re-derived calls from the multiplex PCR reads in MiXCR, one entry per CDR3 protein. The sample contains some 620,000 distinct CDR3 sequences, under 20% of which appear only once. This CDR3 spans 17 amino acids. Per germline, CDR1 SEHNR and CDR2 FQNEAQ (reference sequence). Trimming pared 3 bases from V and 5 bases from J, leaving 22 bases between.

V is TRBV7-9 and J is TRBJ2-5; TRBD1 or TRBD2 may be the D gene (7 bases each). Sequences were obtained from blood. The TCR sequence derives from a woman aged 25 to 39 with Graves' hyperthyroidism. This CDR3 reads CASSLTGKRDQWETQYF. As DNA, the CDR3 is TGTGCCAGCAGCTTGACAGGGAAGCGGGACCAGTGGGAGACCCAGTACTTC.